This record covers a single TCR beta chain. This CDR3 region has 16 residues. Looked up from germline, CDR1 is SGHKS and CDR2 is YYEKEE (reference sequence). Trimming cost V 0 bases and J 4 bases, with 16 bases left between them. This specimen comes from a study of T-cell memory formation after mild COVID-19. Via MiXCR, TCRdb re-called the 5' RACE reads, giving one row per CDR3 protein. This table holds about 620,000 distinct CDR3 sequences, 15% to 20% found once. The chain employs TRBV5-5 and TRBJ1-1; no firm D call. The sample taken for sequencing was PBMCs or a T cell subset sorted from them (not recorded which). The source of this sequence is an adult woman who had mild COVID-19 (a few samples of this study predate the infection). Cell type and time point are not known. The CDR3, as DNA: TGTGCCAGCAGCTTGGCACCGCCTGCGGACGGCACTGAAGCTTTCTTT. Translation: CASSLAPPADGTEAFF.